This TCR beta chain was identified in a study of tumor-infiltrating lymphocytes in primary liver carcinoma. Turning to the study itself: Samples returned roughly 3.5 to 7.5 million productive TCRbeta reads each. Read depth did not differ significantly between tissue types.

Germline V gene data show CDR1 as MDHEN and CDR2 as SYDVKM. This CDR3 is 16 amino acids long. The roughly 17-31 mg bulk tissue piece was not sorted before simultaneous RNA and DNA extraction. The proportion of viable tumor cells exceeded 75% in every tumor sample. Study outcomes and limitations: Significantly greater top-250-clone fractions characterized tumors relative to blood (p = 0.039). Overlap between tumor regions exceeded overlap of tumor with adjacent tissue or blood.

Priming with a constant-region primer yielded TCR beta cDNA from about 500 ng total RNA. A slightly modified ARM-PCR protocol with three nested multiplex PCR rounds produced these TCR beta libraries. The first two PCR rounds used TRBV1-TRBV30 primers with a Cbeta primer, 9 to 10 cycles each. TCRdb processed the multiplex PCR reads anew with MiXCR; each CDR3 protein has one entry. The data contain some 120,000 distinct CDR3 sequences, around 60% of them singletons. Comments on this clonotype: Antigen unknown. At one end, the junction sequence differs from germline, possibly due to a read error.

This sequence originates from a woman aged 55-69 years with primary liver carcinoma and hepatitis B virus infection. The gene calls are TRBV28 and TRBJ1-2; 7 nucleotides match TRBD1. Sequences were obtained from liver tumor tissue from sampling region 1. Described subset: tumor region T1, superior pole. CDR3 protein: CASSFSPGTDNYGCTF. CDR3 DNA: TGTGCCAGCAGTTTTTCTCCCGGGACAGACAACTATGGCTGCACCTTC.